This T cell receptor (beta chain) derives from a study of beta chain features in type 1 diabetes. Notes on the study in general: cDNA-based sequencing might over-represent cells highly expressing TCR.

The table lists this clone with a few counts. Its antigen is unidentified. Expressed TCRB transcripts were sequenced after all isolated RNA was converted to cDNA. Produced via immunoSEQ multiplex PCR; TCRdb's table is partial and in-frame only. The table includes under 90,000 clones, around a third detected once. Germline loops: CDR1 SQVTM, CDR2 ANQGSEA. V was pared by 2 bases and J by 5 bases, with 12 bases between. The CDR3 is 14 residues long. The rearrangement joins TRBV29-1 to TRBJ1-4, with D hard to call. The sample taken for sequencing was stem cell memory CD4+ T cells from blood. This TCR derives from a woman aged 18-29 years in good health. The CDR3 DNA reads TGCAGCGTTGAAAATCTCGAACGGAATGAAAAACTGTTTTTT. Amino acids: CSVENLERNEKLFF.